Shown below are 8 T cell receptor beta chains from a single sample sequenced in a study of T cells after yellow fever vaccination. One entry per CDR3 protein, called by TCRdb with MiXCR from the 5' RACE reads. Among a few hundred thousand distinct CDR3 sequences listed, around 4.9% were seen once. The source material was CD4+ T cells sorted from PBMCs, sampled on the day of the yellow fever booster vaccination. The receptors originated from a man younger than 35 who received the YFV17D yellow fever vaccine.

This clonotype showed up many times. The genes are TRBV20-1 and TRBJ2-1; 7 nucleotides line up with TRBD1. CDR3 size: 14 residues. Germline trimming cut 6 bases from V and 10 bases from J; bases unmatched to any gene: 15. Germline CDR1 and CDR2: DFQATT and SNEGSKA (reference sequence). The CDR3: CSATRHRGPLEQFF. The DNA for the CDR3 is TGCAGTGCCACTCGTCATAGGGGGCCGCTAGAGCAGTTCTTC.

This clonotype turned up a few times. The CDR3 sequence is CASSLGARQETQYF. The CDR3 DNA is TGTGCCAGCAGCTTGGGAGCCAGGCAAGAGACCCAGTACTTC. The chain carries TRBV5-6 and TRBJ2-5; D is uncertain. Germline CDR1 and CDR2: SGHDT and YYEEEE. This CDR3 has 14 amino acids. Trimming shortened V by 0 bases and J by 2 bases, and 8 bases separated the two germline ends.

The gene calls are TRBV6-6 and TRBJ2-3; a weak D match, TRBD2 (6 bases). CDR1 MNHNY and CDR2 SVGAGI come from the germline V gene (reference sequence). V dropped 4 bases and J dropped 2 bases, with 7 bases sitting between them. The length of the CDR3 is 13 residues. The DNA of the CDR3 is TGTGCCAGCAGTTGGGGGGTCACAGATACGCAGTATTTT. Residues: CASSWGVTDTQYF.

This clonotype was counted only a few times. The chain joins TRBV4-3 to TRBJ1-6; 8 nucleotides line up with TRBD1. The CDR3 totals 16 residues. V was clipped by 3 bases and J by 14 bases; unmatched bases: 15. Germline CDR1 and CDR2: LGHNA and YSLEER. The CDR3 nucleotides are TGCGCCAGCAGCCAGATACTCGGACAGGGCAGGGCAACCCTCCACTTT. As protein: CASSQILGQGRATLHF.

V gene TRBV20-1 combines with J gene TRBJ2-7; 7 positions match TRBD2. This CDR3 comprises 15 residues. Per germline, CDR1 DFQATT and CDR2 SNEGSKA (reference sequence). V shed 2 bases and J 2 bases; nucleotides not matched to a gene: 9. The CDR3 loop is CSARQPRDYAYEQYF. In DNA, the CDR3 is TGCAGTGCTAGACAACCCCGGGACTACGCCTACGAGCAGTACTTC.

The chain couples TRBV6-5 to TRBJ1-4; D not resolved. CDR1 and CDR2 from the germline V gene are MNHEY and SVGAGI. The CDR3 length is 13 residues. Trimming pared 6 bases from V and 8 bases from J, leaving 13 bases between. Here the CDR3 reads CASRPRAWEKLFF. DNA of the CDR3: TGTGCCAGCAGGCCCCGGGCATGGGAAAAACTGTTTTTT.

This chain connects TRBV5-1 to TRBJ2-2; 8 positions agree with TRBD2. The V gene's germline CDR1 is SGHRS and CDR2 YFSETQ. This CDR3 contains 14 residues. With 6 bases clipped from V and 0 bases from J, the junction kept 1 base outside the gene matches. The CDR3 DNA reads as TGCGCCAGCATGGGACTAGCGAACACCGGGGAGCTGTTTTTT. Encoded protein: CASMGLANTGELFF.

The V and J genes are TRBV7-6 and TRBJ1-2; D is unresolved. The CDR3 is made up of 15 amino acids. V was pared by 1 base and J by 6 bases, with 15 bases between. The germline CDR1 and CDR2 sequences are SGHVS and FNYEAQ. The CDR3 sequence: CASSLVSGEVDGYTF. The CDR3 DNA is TGTGCCAGCAGCTTAGTTAGTGGGGAGGTAGATGGCTACACCTTC.